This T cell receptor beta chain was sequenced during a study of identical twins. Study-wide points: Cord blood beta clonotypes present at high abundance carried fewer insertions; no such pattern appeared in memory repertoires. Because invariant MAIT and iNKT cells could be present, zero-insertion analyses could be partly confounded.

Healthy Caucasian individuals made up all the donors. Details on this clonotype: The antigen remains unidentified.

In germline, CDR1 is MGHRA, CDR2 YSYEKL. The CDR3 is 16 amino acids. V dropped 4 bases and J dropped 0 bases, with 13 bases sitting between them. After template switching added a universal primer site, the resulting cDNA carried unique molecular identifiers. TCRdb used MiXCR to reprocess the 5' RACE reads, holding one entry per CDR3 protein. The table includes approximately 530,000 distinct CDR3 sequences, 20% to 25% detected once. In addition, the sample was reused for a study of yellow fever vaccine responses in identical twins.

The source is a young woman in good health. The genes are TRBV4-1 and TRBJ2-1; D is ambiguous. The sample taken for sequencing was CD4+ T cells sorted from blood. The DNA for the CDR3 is TGCGCCAGCAGCCCGATCGACCTCATCTCCTACAATGAGCAGTTCTTC. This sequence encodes CASSPIDLISYNEQFF.